The source of this T cell receptor (beta chain) is a study of blood T cell repertoires in COVID-19 (TCRdb year 2020). Study-wide context: Samples covering the acute and convalescent phases of COVID-19 were provided by collaborators in the United States, Italy and Spain. The material from the prospective study consisted of cDNA or gDNA derived from T cells, B-cell-depleted T cells, or PBMCs. The dataset comprised deeply sampled blood TCRbeta repertoires from subjects exposed to, actively infected with, or recovered from COVID-19. The repertoires were made available in a free public database intended to serve as a resource for research on the immune response to SARS-CoV-2. The samples were drawn from the first 160 participants of the ongoing ImmuneRACE study and from 1,200 or so subjects provided by 6 global collaborators. Nearly every sample came with metadata listing a de-identified subject ID, COVID-19 status, age in years and sex. HLA class I and class II types, where available, came from metadata supplied by the sample provider rather than from assay-based typing. The research as a whole found: Clinical and demographic metadata were provided uncurated, with the amount varying by source and participant.

A second Seattle source provided samples from volunteer blood donors who had recovered from COVID-19. Collaborating institutions collected whole blood in K2EDTA tubes following their own protocols. Collaborator samples were shipped for TCRbeta analysis as frozen whole blood, isolated PBMCs, or DNA extracted from either sample type. The CDR3 runs 16 amino acids, cysteine and phenylalanine included. This entry keeps only the CDR3 DNA: 48 bases, framed from base 1. CDR1 MNHEY and CDR2 SVGAGI were looked up in the germline V gene. Trimming takes 0 bases off V and 11 bases off J; junction bases not matched to a gene: 9. TCRbeta CDR3 regions were amplified from genomic DNA using the immunoSEQ Assay, a bias-controlled multiplex PCR. As for the authors' bioinformatics: Nucleated cell counts per sample were estimated from amplification of reference gene primers within the assay. Sequence reads were collapsed and filtered to measure the absolute abundance of every unique TCRbeta CDR3 rearrangement. Productive Simpson clonality was computed per sample as the square root of Simpson's diversity index over productive rearrangements. TCRdb obtained this table from immuneACCESS and retained in-frame rearrangements with V and J assigned. These tables miss some clones; where compared with another copy, unresolved V genes account for less than half of the shortfall, and the remainder is unexplained. The V and J calls and clone size are taken from that table; D and trimming were inferred from the DNA. The table for this sample lists under 250,000 clones; about four fifths of them were counted only once. The ten most abundant clones make up approximately 1.8% of the sample.

Points on this clone: Its antigen remains unidentified. No much larger clone exists at a distance of one base, and base qualities are not known.

The chain joins TRBV6-5 to TRBJ1-6, and 8 junctional nucleotides match TRBD1. The TCR originated in a man aged 25-45 years who had recovered from COVID-19. What was sequenced was peripheral blood. The CDR3: CASSYSMTQGATPLHF. The DNA is as follows: TGTGCCAGCAGTTACTCGATGACGCAGGGGGCGACACCCCTCCACTTT.